The 27 T cell receptor beta chains listed next were all sequenced from one sample in a study of blood T cell repertoires in COVID-19 (dated by TCRdb to 2018 to 2020). The library was generated by the immunoSEQ multiplex PCR assay. This is the immuneACCESS table as TCRdb keeps it, with only in-frame sequences that have V and J called. A part of the clones is gone; compared with another copy, unresolved V genes explain less than half, and the rest is unexplained. The sample data list roughly 70,000 clones, and 86% of these were observed just once. The ten most abundant clones make up under 6.5% of the sample. Specimen: peripheral blood. The receptors were sampled from a man older than 75 with COVID-19, enrolled during active disease.

This clone was detected once. J is TRBJ2-1 and V is TRBV5-4, with TRBD1 as a possible D gene (6 bases). The CDR3 sequence is 16 residues long. Looked up from germline, CDR1 is SGHNT and CDR2 is YYREEE (reference sequence). Trimming took off 4 bases at V and 3 bases at J, with 17 bases between the two ends. CDR3 residues: CASSPEGRGRYNEQFF. CDR3 bases: TGTGCCAGCAGCCCTGAGGGCAGGGGTCGCTACAATGAGCAGTTCTTC.

This sequence joins TRBV5-1 and TRBJ2-7, with TRBD1 matching over 7 bases. J gave up 3 bases and V 4 bases, and 16 bases lay outside the gene matches. Germline CDR1 is SGHRS and CDR2 is YFSETQ. The CDR3 is 17 amino acids. The CDR3 here is CASSAWIGTVGYYEQYF. CDR3 sequence (DNA): TGCGCCAGCAGCGCATGGATAGGGACAGTTGGATACTACGAGCAGTACTTC.

This sequence joins TRBV24-1 and TRBJ2-1; no definite D call. The V end was cut by 4 bases, the J end by 8 bases, with 11 bases between. The CDR3 loop spans 13 amino acids. CDR1 and CDR2 from the germline V gene are KGHDR and SFDVKD. The CDR3 DNA reads as TGTGCCACCAGTGACCAAATAGAGGATGAGCAGTTCTTC. Amino acid sequence: CATSDQIEDEQFF.

The chain recombines TRBV19 with TRBJ2-5; tentatively, D is TRBD1 (7 bases). Trimming removed 5 bases from V and 3 bases from J, with 13 bases in between. The germline V gene has CDR1 LNHDA and CDR2 SQIVND (reference sequence). The CDR3 consists of 14 residues. The CDR3 spells CASSLRGDEETQYF. Written as DNA, the CDR3 is TGTGCCAGTAGTCTCAGGGGGGACGAAGAGACCCAGTACTTC.

A few counts support this clone. This chain joins TRBV3-1 (or the pseudogene TRBV3-2) and TRBJ1-1, with TRBD1 matching over 8 bases. There are 14 residues in the CDR3. J was trimmed by 5 bases and V by 4 bases; bases with no gene match: 6. Germline assignment: CDR1 LGHDT and CDR2 YNNKEL (reference sequence). The CDR3, as DNA: TGTGCCAGCAGCCGCTTAGGACAGGGTACTGAAGCTTTCTTT. This gives the protein CASSRLGQGTEAFF.

The chain has TRBV12-5 and TRBJ2-3; 7 bases are a match to TRBD2. CDR3 length equals 15 residues. From germline, CDR1 is LGHNT and CDR2 FRNRAP. The V segment lost 6 bases and the J segment 5 bases; nucleotides outside the gene matches: 11. This CDR3 reads CASGGRGVWIDTQYF. The DNA of the CDR3 is TGTGCTAGTGGGGGCCGGGGGGTCTGGATAGATACGCAGTATTTT.

The V and J genes are TRBV7-9 and TRBJ1-5; tentatively, D is TRBD1 (5 bases). This CDR3 region has 16 residues. Germline V gene lookup returns CDR1 SEHNR and CDR2 FQNEAQ (reference sequence). The V and J ends lost 1 base and 7 bases respectively, with 17 bases between them. This chain's CDR3 is CASSLGVGQGGQPQHF. CDR3 nucleotide sequence: TGTGCCAGCAGCTTAGGGGTGGGGCAGGGTGGCCAGCCCCAGCATTTT.

This chain uses TRBV6-1 with TRBJ1-5; no firm D call. V was cut by 1 base and J by 1 base, with 8 bases left in between. The CDR3 length is 15 residues. Germline CDR1 is MNHNS and CDR2 is SASEGT. The chain's CDR3 is CASSEGARSNQPQHF. Here the CDR3 DNA reads TGTGCCAGCAGTGAAGGGGCGCGAAGCAATCAGCCCCAGCATTTT.

V usage is TRBV27 and J usage is TRBJ1-3; no clear D. Between the trimmed V and J ends, which lost 6 bases and 4 bases, there was a span of 10 bases. CDR3 length: 13 amino acids. From germline, CDR1 is MNHEY and CDR2 SMNVEV (reference sequence). The CDR3 DNA reads TGTGCCAGCAGAGCAGGTTCAGGAAACACCATATATTTT. Its translation is CASRAGSGNTIYF.

This chain uses TRBV19 with TRBJ2-4, with D tentatively TRBD2 (6 bases). Germline-derived CDR1 and CDR2 are LNHDA and SQIVND (reference sequence). The CDR3 loop spans 13 amino acids. The V end lost 8 bases, the J end lost 4 bases, and 12 bases lay between the germline ends. The CDR3 protein is CASWGGVKNIQYF. In nucleotides, the CDR3 is TGTGCCAGTTGGGGCGGGGTGAAAAACATTCAGTACTTC.

This chain uses TRBV15 with TRBJ2-7; 8 bases line up with TRBD1. The CDR3 sequence is 16 residues long. Germline assignment: CDR1 LNHNV and CDR2 YYDKDF (reference sequence). The J segment lost 0 bases and the V segment lost 5 bases, leaving 9 bases of the junction unmatched. CDR3 loop: CATSSTGTGRSYEQYF. For the CDR3, the DNA is TGTGCCACCAGCTCGACCGGGACAGGTCGCTCCTACGAGCAGTACTTC.

The chain links TRBV2 to TRBJ1-3; D is unresolved. This CDR3 spans 14 amino acids. Between the trimmed V and J ends, which lost 5 bases and 2 bases, there was a span of 10 bases. Germline CDR1 SNHLY, CDR2 FYNNEI. DNA of the CDR3: TGTGCCAGCAGTCCCGAGGGTGCTGGAAACACCATATATTTT. Translation: CASSPEGAGNTIYF.

The V gene is TRBV7-2, the J gene TRBJ2-5, with 10 nucleotides matching TRBD1. Germline V gene data show CDR1 as SGHTA and CDR2 as FQGNSA. V lost 4 bases, J lost 1 base, and 6 bases stayed unmatched. The CDR3 is made up of 16 amino acids. CDR3 sequence (DNA): TGTGCCAGCAGCTCATGGACAGGGGGGGGCCAAGAGACCCAGTACTTC. Translating gives CASSSWTGGGQETQYF.

The chain uses TRBV12-5 and TRBJ1-1; TRBD1 agrees at 7 bases. CDR3 length: 15 residues. Germline CDR1 LGHNT, CDR2 FRNRAP. With V trimmed by 1 base and J by 4 bases, 6 bases remained unmatched. CDR3 sequence reads: CASGLARGGLTEAFF. CDR3 nucleotides: TGTGCTAGTGGTTTGGCACGAGGGGGCCTCACTGAAGCTTTCTTT.

The chain has TRBV5-1 and TRBJ1-6, with D possibly being TRBD1 (6 bases). The CDR3 extends over 16 amino acids. The germline CDR1 and CDR2 sequences are SGHRS and YFSETQ. Trimming removed 1 base at V and 5 bases at J, with 13 bases between. CDR3 protein: CASSLWTVGNNSPLHF. The DNA of the CDR3 is TGCGCCAGCAGCTTGTGGACAGTTGGAAATAATTCACCCCTCCACTTT.

The V and J genes are TRBV3-1 (or the pseudogene TRBV3-2) and TRBJ1-2; 10 positions match TRBD1. Germline V lookup: CDR1 LGHDT, CDR2 YNNKEL (reference sequence). The trim removed 3 bases at V and 5 bases at J, leaving 6 bases unmatched. The CDR3 is 15 amino acids. The CDR3 loop is CASSHRQGARYGYTF. The CDR3, as DNA: TGTGCCAGCAGCCACCGACAGGGGGCGCGATATGGCTACACCTTC.

The chain carries TRBV18 and TRBJ2-5, with a weak D call TRBD1 (6 bases). With 3 bases removed from V and 5 bases from J, the gap between germline ends came to 13 bases. There are 14 residues in the CDR3. Germline V gives CDR1 KGHSH, CDR2 LQKENI. CDR3 loop: CASSPITGPETQYF. The CDR3 nucleotides read TGTGCCAGCTCACCCATAACAGGGCCCGAGACCCAGTACTTC.

This clone appeared a single time. V usage is TRBV21-1 and J usage is TRBJ2-3; TRBD2 is taken as the D call from the table, unchecked against the DNA. TRBV21-1 is marked as a pseudogene. The CDR3 length is 13 residues. The CDR3 loop reads CASSKLEADTQYF. DNA of the CDR3: TGTGCCAGCAGCAAATTGGAGGCAGATACGCAGTATTTT.

Here the CDR3 DNA reads TGTGCCAGCTCAGCGGGACAGGGAATGAACACTGAAGCTTTCTTT. As protein: CASSAGQGMNTEAFF. V gene TRBV18 combines with J gene TRBJ1-1; TRBD1 agrees at 9 bases. J was trimmed by 0 bases and V by 5 bases; bases with no gene match: 4. The CDR3 spans 15 residues. Germline V lookup: CDR1 KGHSH, CDR2 LQKENI.

The V gene is TRBV11-2, the J gene TRBJ1-2, with 8 bases fitting TRBD1. V shed 5 bases, J shed 3 bases, and the junction held 14 bases outside the gene matches. The CDR3 is made up of 17 amino acids. Germline CDR1 reads SGHAT; CDR2 reads FQNNGV. The CDR3 is CASSRDRLEIADYGYTF. In DNA form, the CDR3 reads TGTGCCAGCAGCCGGGACAGGTTGGAAATAGCTGACTATGGCTACACCTTC.

The chain combines TRBV7-2 with TRBJ1-3; D remains unclear. This CDR3 comprises 14 residues. Germline V gives CDR1 SGHTA, CDR2 FQGNSA. Between the trimmed V and J ends, which lost 2 bases and 2 bases, there was a span of 7 bases. The DNA of the CDR3 is TGTGCCAGCAGCTTATCAGGAACTGGAAACACCATATATTTT. It translates to CASSLSGTGNTIYF.

The genes are TRBV5-1 and TRBJ2-3; D call uncertain. V dropped 0 bases and J dropped 0 bases, with 8 bases sitting between them. The CDR3 contains 15 residues. The germline CDR1 and CDR2 sequences are SGHRS and YFSETQ. The CDR3 loop is CASSLARLSTDTQYF. For the CDR3, the DNA is TGCGCCAGCAGCTTGGCGAGGCTAAGCACAGATACGCAGTATTTT. The variable domain in full, with the rest retrieved from reference TRBV5-1 and TRBJ2-3, is KAGVTQTPRYLIKTRGQQVTLSCSPISGHRSVSWYQQTPGQGLQFLFEYFSETQRNKGNFPGRFSGRQFSNSRSEMNVSTLELGDSALYLCASSLARLSTDTQYFGPGTRLTVL.

This sequence joins TRBV19 and TRBJ1-2; 7 bases are a match to TRBD1. Germline-derived CDR1 and CDR2 are LNHDA and SQIVND (reference sequence). V gave up 7 bases and J gave up 4 bases; unmatched junction bases: 9. This CDR3 is built from 14 residues. CDR3 in amino acids: CASTSQGNGYGYTF. CDR3 bases: TGTGCCAGTACCTCACAGGGGAACGGCTATGGCTACACCTTC.

The chain combines TRBV7-3 with TRBJ1-1; maybe TRBD1 (5 bases). There are 13 residues in the CDR3. Between the trimmed V and J ends, which lost 4 bases and 2 bases, there was a span of 8 bases. The V gene's germline CDR1 is SGHTA and CDR2 FQGTGA. The CDR3 region is CASSWTSNTEAFF. The CDR3, as DNA: TGTGCCAGCAGCTGGACAAGCAACACTGAAGCTTTCTTT.

This chain uses TRBV18 with TRBJ1-3; D is possibly TRBD1 (6 bases). The CDR3 has 16 residues. The germline V and J ends were trimmed by 3 bases and 2 bases, with 14 bases remaining between them. Germline V gene sequence: CDR1 KGHSH, CDR2 LQKENI. CDR3 in amino acids: CASSPYLEGAGNTIYF. CDR3 coding DNA: TGTGCCAGCTCACCCTACCTCGAGGGGGCTGGAAACACCATATATTTT.

CDR3 region: CASSRGGSTDTQYF. DNA of the CDR3: TGTGCCAGCTCCCGGGGGGGTAGCACAGATACGCAGTATTTT. The chain recombines TRBV6-5 with TRBJ2-3, with TRBD2 matching over 8 bases. This CDR3 contains 14 residues. Trimming at V came to 8 bases and at J to 0 bases, leaving 4 bases not matched to a gene. Germline CDR1 MNHEY, CDR2 SVGAGI.

This sequence joins TRBV5-1 and TRBJ1-4; no clear D gene. Trimming shortened V by 4 bases and J by 0 bases, and 10 bases separated the two germline ends. Germline V gene data show CDR1 as SGHRS and CDR2 as YFSETQ. This CDR3 spans 15 amino acids. For the CDR3, the DNA is TGCGCCAGCAGCCCCGGGAGTGCAACTAATGAAAAACTGTTTTTT. Translated, it gives CASSPGSATNEKLFF.